The 18 T cell receptor beta chains below all came from one sample that was sequenced in a study of naive and memory T cell subsets. Four PCR rounds used nested alpha and beta constant region primers plus the SP2 primer. TCRdb re-analysed the 5' RACE reads in MiXCR, keeping a single row per CDR3 protein. The sample includes about 62,000 distinct CDR3 sequences, 6% to 8.5% of them seen just once. An oligonucleotide containing a UMI was ligated to the 3' end of TCR cDNA. The receptors were sampled from a female donor in good health.

This clonotype was detected ten times or more. Its ends do not fully match the called genes, so a read error is possible. The gene calls are TRBV20-1 and TRBJ1-5; 11 bases line up with TRBD1. Germline assignment: CDR1 DFQATT and CDR2 SNEGSKA (reference sequence). This CDR3 comprises 20 residues. DNA of the CDR3: TGCAGTGCCAGTTCTGCCAGGACAGGGGGCACCGTCTATAGCGATCAGCCCCAGCATTTT. It is translated as CSASSARTGGTVYSDQPQHF.

This clonotype showed up just a few times. The V gene is TRBV11-1, the J gene TRBJ2-5; 7 bases map to TRBD1. The CDR3 loop spans 13 amino acids. Germline CDR1 SGHAT, CDR2 FQDESV (reference sequence). V trimming: 5 bases; J trimming: 10 bases; junction bases outside the gene matches: 10. The CDR3 region is CASSPWGQINQYF. CDR3 nucleotides: TGTGCCAGCAGCCCGTGGGGACAGATCAACCAGTACTTC.

This clonotype occurred a few times. The chain is built from TRBV6-5 and TRBJ1-1; D is ambiguous. The CDR3 is made up of 12 amino acids. V shed 6 bases and J shed 3 bases, with 8 bases lying between them. The germline CDR1 and CDR2 sequences are MNHEY and SVGAGI. In DNA form, the CDR3 reads TGTGCCAGCAGCGCCGGGTACACTGAAGCTTTCTTT. Its translation is CASSAGYTEAFF.

V usage is TRBV20-1 and J usage is TRBJ1-1, with TRBD1 as a possible D gene (5 bases). CDR3 size: 16 residues. From germline, CDR1 is DFQATT and CDR2 SNEGSKA (reference sequence). V was cut by 5 bases and J by 1 base, with 20 bases left in between. The CDR3: CSALQVLRSGNTEAFF. The CDR3 DNA reads TGCAGTGCTTTACAGGTTCTCAGGTCGGGGAACACTGAAGCTTTCTTT.

Worth noting for this clonotype: At one boundary the junction diverges from the germline segment, which might be a read error. This CDR3 is CSATPGTGKSGEKRFF. As DNA, the CDR3 is TGCAGTGCTACTCCCGGGACAGGAAAAAGCGGTGAAAAACGGTTTTTT. This chain connects TRBV20-1 to TRBJ1-4, with 8 bases that match TRBD1. Per the germline V gene, CDR1 is DFQATT and CDR2 is SNEGSKA (reference sequence). The CDR3 is 16 residues long.

V is TRBV27 and J is TRBJ2-7, with D possibly TRBD2 on 6 matching bases. The CDR3 runs 15 residues. Germline CDR1 reads MNHEY; CDR2 reads SMNVEV (reference sequence). V was shortened by 5 bases and J by 5 bases, with 19 bases between the two germline ends. The CDR3 nucleotides read TGTGCCAGCAGTGTTACCGGGACTTCGAAAAACGAGCAGTACTTC. Residues: CASSVTGTSKNEQYF.

The rearrangement links TRBV11-3 to TRBJ1-1; 8 nucleotides line up with TRBD1. The CDR3 covers 13 residues. The junction had 3 bases not matched to a gene; V was cut back by 6 bases and J by 3 bases. Looked up from germline, CDR1 is SGHNT and CDR2 is YENEEA. The CDR3 DNA reads as TGTGCCAGCAGTGACAGGGGTTACACTGAAGCTTTCTTT. It is translated as CASSDRGYTEAFF. The whole variable domain, remainder taken from reference TRBV11-3 and TRBJ1-1, is EAGVVQSPRYKIIEKKQPVAFWCNPISGHNTLYWYLQNLGQGPELLIRYENEEAVDDSQLPKDRFSAERLKGVDSTLKIQPAELGDSAVYLCASSDRGYTEAFFGQGTRLTVV.

This clonotype was found many times. The chain has TRBV27 and TRBJ1-2; D possibly corresponds to TRBD1 (6 bases). CDR3 length: 15 residues. V lost 0 bases and J lost 4, with 12 bases in between. CDR1 and CDR2 from the germline V gene are MNHEY and SMNVEV (reference sequence). Here the CDR3 DNA reads TGTGCCAGCAGTTTATCCGCCGGGGGCGGCTATGGCTACACCTTC. It codes for CASSLSAGGGYGYTF.

This clonotype came up a few times. The CDR3 is CASSLPGGSSGANVLTF. DNA for the CDR3: TGTGCCAGCAGTCTACCCGGCGGGAGCTCTGGGGCCAACGTCCTGACTTTC. This chain joins TRBV6-6 and TRBJ2-6, with 7 bases fitting TRBD2. With 5 bases clipped from V and 0 bases from J, the junction kept 7 bases outside the gene matches. This CDR3 contains 17 residues. Germline CDR1 reads MNHNY; CDR2 reads SVGAGI (reference sequence).

This clonotype was seen at least ten times. The V gene is TRBV11-2, the J gene TRBJ2-1; 9 bases match TRBD2. The germline V gene encodes CDR1 SGHAT and CDR2 FQNNGV. The CDR3 extends over 15 amino acids. J lost 0 bases, V lost 7 bases, and 4 bases had no gene match. The CDR3 protein is CASTDSGSSYNEQFF. In DNA, the CDR3 is TGTGCCAGCACCGATAGCGGGAGCTCCTACAATGAGCAGTTCTTC.

The V and J genes are TRBV29-1 and TRBJ1-1; no clear D gene. V was cut by 4 bases and J by 4 bases, with 4 bases left in between. Germline CDR1 and CDR2: SQVTM and ANQGSEA. The CDR3 length is 10 residues. The CDR3: CSVGVTEAFF. DNA for the CDR3: TGCAGCGTTGGGGTCACTGAAGCTTTCTTT. Full variable domain (outside the CDR3, taken from reference TRBV29-1 and TRBJ1-1): SAVISQKPSRDICQRGTSLTIQCQVDSQVTMMFWYRQQPGQSLTLIATANQGSEATYESGFVIDKFPISRPNLTFSTLTVSNMSPEDSSIYLCSVGVTEAFFGQGTRLTVV.

This clonotype has only a few counts. The chain carries TRBV12-3 or TRBV12-4 and TRBJ2-3; tentatively, D is TRBD1 or TRBD2 (5 bases each). The CDR3 contains 14 residues. Trimming pared 6 bases from V and 3 bases from J, leaving 13 bases between. The CDR3 region has the DNA TGTGCCAGCAGCCCCAGGGACCGGACAGATACGCAGTATTTT. Encoded protein: CASSPRDRTDTQYF.

CDR3 DNA sequence: TGCGCCAGCAGCATAGACACCTTCCTGGGTAATTCACCCCTCCACTTT. Translation: CASSIDTFLGNSPLHF. V gene TRBV5-1 combines with J gene TRBJ1-6; no clear D. V lost 4 bases and J 6 bases, leaving 17 bases between the germline ends. Per germline, CDR1 SGHRS and CDR2 YFSETQ. The CDR3 covers 16 residues.

In its sample, this clonotype was seen many times. The chain recombines TRBV7-9 with TRBJ2-3; a weak D match, TRBD2 (5 bases). The CDR3 consists of 10 residues. Germline-derived CDR1 and CDR2 are SEHNR and FQNEAQ (reference sequence). Trimming removed 8 bases from V and 6 bases from J, with 6 bases in between. CDR3 residues: CASGLDTQYF. The DNA for the CDR3 is TGTGCCAGCGGACTGGATACGCAGTATTTT. Combining the CDR3 with reference TRBV7-9 and TRBJ2-3 gives the whole variable domain DTGVSQNPRHKITKRGQNVTFRCDPISEHNRLYWYRQTLGQGPEFLTYFQNEAQLEKSRLLSDRFSAERPKGSFSTLEIQRTEQGDSAMYLCASGLDTQYFGPGTRLTVL.

This clonotype showed up many times. The CDR3 is CSVDGRGEGTDTQYF. CDR3 sequence (DNA): TGCAGCGTGGACGGCAGGGGGGAAGGCACAGATACGCAGTATTTT. The chain employs TRBV29-1 and TRBJ2-3; D is possibly TRBD1 (7 bases). Germline V gene data show CDR1 as SQVTM and CDR2 as ANQGSEA. The CDR3 is 15 amino acids. Trimming removed 6 bases at V and 1 base at J, with 17 bases between.

This clonotype has at least ten counts. The genes are TRBV6-4 and TRBJ1-5; TRBD1 agrees at 7 bases. Looked up from germline, CDR1 is MRHNA and CDR2 is SNTAGT. The CDR3 loop spans 15 amino acids. V shed 4 bases, J shed 1 base, and the junction held 4 bases outside the gene matches. The CDR3 protein is CASSGTGESNQPQHF. The CDR3 DNA follows: TGTGCCAGCAGTGGGACAGGTGAAAGCAATCAGCCCCAGCATTTT.

This clonotype has a handful of counts. V and J are TRBV11-1 and TRBJ2-5; 8 bases are shared with TRBD2. The V gene's germline CDR1 is SGHAT and CDR2 FQDESV (reference sequence). J gave up 4 bases and V 4 bases, and 5 bases lay outside the gene matches. This CDR3 spans 14 amino acids. CDR3 sequence reads: CASSSRRGVETQYF. DNA of the CDR3: TGTGCCAGCAGCTCCAGGCGGGGGGTAGAGACCCAGTACTTC.

This clonotype was counted a few times. This rearrangement joins TRBV2 to TRBJ2-3; D uncertain. The CDR3 loop spans 13 amino acids. CDR1 and CDR2 (germline): SNHLY, FYNNEI. The V end lost 6 bases, the J end lost 6 bases, and 13 bases lay between the germline ends. The CDR3 spells CASSLEPLDTQYF. CDR3 nucleotides: TGTGCCAGCAGCCTTGAACCGTTGGATACGCAGTATTTT.